Below, 11 T cell receptor beta chains from the same sample are listed, as sequenced in a study of CD8+ T cells in alopecia areata. RNA was extracted and reverse transcribed into cDNA as the sequencing template. Some clones are missing from TCRdb's copy, which holds only in-frame ones; the method was immunoSEQ multiplex PCR. The repertoire holds about 150,000 clones, with less than 65% as singletons. Sequenced input: CD8+ T cells sorted from blood. The receptors originated from a human donor in good health.

V gene TRBV19 combines with J gene TRBJ1-4; TRBD1 matches at 8 bases. The V gene end was trimmed by 9 bases and the J gene end by 8 bases; junction bases not matched to a gene: 5. From germline, CDR1 is LNHDA and CDR2 SQIVND (reference sequence). CDR3 length equals 12 residues. Written as DNA, the CDR3 is TGTGCCAGCCGGACAGGGCTAGAAAAACTGTTTTTT. Translation: CASRTGLEKLFF.

The chain uses TRBV11-2 and TRBJ2-3; perhaps TRBD1 as D (5 bases). The CDR3 is 17 residues long. V was shortened by 5 bases and J by 1 base, with 19 bases between the two germline ends. The germline CDR1 and CDR2 sequences are SGHAT and FQNNGV. CDR3 in DNA: TGTGCCAGCAGCCTCTACTCCCCAAGGGGCCGCACAGATACGCAGTATTTT. It yields the protein CASSLYSPRGRTDTQYF.

This clone was counted between two and nine times. The chain carries TRBV29-1 and TRBJ2-5; 9 nucleotides align to TRBD2. With 6 bases clipped from V and 5 bases from J, the junction kept 10 bases outside the gene matches. This CDR3 comprises 14 residues. The germline V gene encodes CDR1 SQVTM and CDR2 ANQGSEA. The DNA for the CDR3 is TGCAGCGTGCACGGGCTAGCGGGACCCGAGACCCAGTACTTC. Its protein is CSVHGLAGPETQYF.

The chain combines TRBV6-1 with TRBJ2-3; D gene uncertain. Per the germline V gene, CDR1 is MNHNS and CDR2 is SASEGT. Deletions cut 4 bases from V and 4 bases from J, with 6 bases between. The CDR3 is made up of 12 amino acids. CDR3 in amino acids: CASSGIPDTQYF. The CDR3 DNA sequence: TGTGCCAGCAGTGGGATCCCAGATACGCAGTATTTT.

The chain uses TRBV27 and TRBJ2-2; no firm D call. The CDR3 is 12 residues long. Germline assignment: CDR1 MNHEY and CDR2 SMNVEV (reference sequence). The V end was cut by 6 bases, the J end by 3 bases, with 5 bases between. The CDR3 loop reads CASRLYTGELFF. CDR3 coding DNA: TGTGCCAGCAGACTTTACACCGGGGAGCTGTTTTTT.

This clone came up a few times. The genes are TRBV19 and TRBJ2-1; no definite D call. Germline-derived CDR1 and CDR2 are LNHDA and SQIVND (reference sequence). Trimming left V 3 bases short and J 5 bases short, with 17 bases between. The CDR3 is 16 amino acids. CDR3 sequence reads: CASSIGAGWADNEQFF. CDR3 bases: TGTGCCAGTAGTATCGGTGCAGGATGGGCGGACAATGAGCAGTTCTTC.

This clone was observed a handful of times. This chain joins TRBV13 and TRBJ2-7; the D gene is possibly TRBD2 (6 bases). Germline V CDR1 and CDR2: PRHDT, FYEKMQ (reference sequence). The CDR3 is made up of 16 amino acids. Trimming removed 2 bases at V and 2 bases at J, with 16 bases between. CDR3 sequence reads: CASSLSVSEGPYEQYF. As DNA, the CDR3 is TGTGCCAGCAGCTTATCCGTATCGGAGGGGCCCTACGAGCAGTACTTC. Full variable domain (outside the CDR3, taken from reference TRBV13 and TRBJ2-7): AAGVIQSPRHLIKEKRETATLKCYPIPRHDTVYWYQQGPGQDPQFLISFYEKMQSDKGSIPDRFSAQQFSDYHSELNMSSLELGDSALYFCASSLSVSEGPYEQYFGPGTRLTVT.

This clone was counted between two and nine times. The J gene is TRBJ2-3, the V gene TRBV29-1; no reliable D call. The germline V and J ends were trimmed by 1 base and 1 base, with 9 bases remaining between them. CDR1 is SQVTM and CDR2 is ANQGSEA in the germline V gene. The CDR3 length is 14 residues. The chain's CDR3 is CSVEAETRTDTQYF. The DNA of the CDR3 is TGCAGCGTTGAAGCTGAGACCCGCACAGATACGCAGTATTTT.

This sequence joins TRBV28 and TRBJ2-7; D remains unclear. Trimming stripped 2 bases from V and 5 bases from J, with 7 bases between. The length of the CDR3 is 12 residues. The germline V gene has CDR1 MDHEN and CDR2 SYDVKM. The CDR3 DNA reads as TGTGCCAGCAGTTTAGAGGTCCACGAGCAGTACTTC. As protein: CASSLEVHEQYF.

V is TRBV29-1 and J is TRBJ1-1; the D is unclear. The CDR3 extends over 11 amino acids. Germline CDR1 and CDR2: SQVTM and ANQGSEA. The CDR3 spells CSVRARTEAFF. CDR3 bases: TGCAGTGTCCGCGCGAGGACTGAAGCTTTCTTT.

This chain uses TRBV29-1 with TRBJ2-1; 12 bases map to TRBD2. CDR1 SQVTM and CDR2 ANQGSEA come from the germline V gene. This CDR3 region has 16 residues. Trimming at V came to 0 bases and at J to 6 bases, leaving 6 bases not matched to a gene. The CDR3 protein is CSVEDRGTSGFNEQFF. Written as DNA, the CDR3 is TGCAGCGTTGAAGATCGGGGGACTAGCGGGTTCAATGAGCAGTTCTTC.